The present T cell receptor (beta chain) was sequenced within a study of T cell responses to AZD1222 COVID-19 vaccine. The germline V gene has CDR1 MDHEN and CDR2 SYDVKM. The CDR3 is made up of 13 amino acids. The V and J ends lost 9 bases and 2 bases respectively, with 14 bases between them. Study observations and caveats: The donors showed a predominance of white British ancestry and of females, with possible underestimation of clonal diversity.

Sequencing used immunoSEQ multiplex PCR; TCRdb keeps in-frame clones, though not all of them. Among some 110,000 clones, roughly 90% were seen once, and the ten largest hold 6.5% to 7.5%. Note on this clone: Its antigen is currently unknown.

The sequence derives from an adult who received the AZD1222 COVID-19 vaccine. The sample consisted of peripheral blood, taken 28 days after the second AZD1222 dose. The chain is built from TRBV28 and TRBJ2-7; D might be TRBD1 or TRBD2, each matching 5 bases. As DNA, the CDR3 is TGTGCCAGTCTAGGGACGGAGACCTACGAGCAGTACTTC. Translation: CASLGTETYEQYF.